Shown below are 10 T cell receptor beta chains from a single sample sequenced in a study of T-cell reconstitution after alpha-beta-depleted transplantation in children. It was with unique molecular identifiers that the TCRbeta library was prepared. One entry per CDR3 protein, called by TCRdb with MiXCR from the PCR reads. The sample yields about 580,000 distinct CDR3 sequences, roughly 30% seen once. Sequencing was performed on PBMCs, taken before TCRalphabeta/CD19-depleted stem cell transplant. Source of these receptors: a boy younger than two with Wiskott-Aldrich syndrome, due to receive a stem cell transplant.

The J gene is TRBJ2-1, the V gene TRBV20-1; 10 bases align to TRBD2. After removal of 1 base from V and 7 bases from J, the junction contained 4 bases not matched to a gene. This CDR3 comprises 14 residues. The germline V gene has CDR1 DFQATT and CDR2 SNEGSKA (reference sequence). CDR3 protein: CSARVSGRGNEQFF. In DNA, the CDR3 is TGCAGTGCTAGAGTGAGCGGGAGGGGGAATGAGCAGTTCTTC.

CDR3 nucleotide sequence: TGCGCCAGCAGCTTGGGCGGGGTACAGGCGTACAATGAGCAGTTCTTC. Protein sequence: CASSLGGVQAYNEQFF. The chain combines TRBV5-1 with TRBJ2-1, with a weak D call TRBD2 (6 bases). Germline CDR1 is SGHRS and CDR2 is YFSETQ. CDR3 length equals 16 residues. Trimming pared 0 bases from V and 4 bases from J, leaving 14 bases between.

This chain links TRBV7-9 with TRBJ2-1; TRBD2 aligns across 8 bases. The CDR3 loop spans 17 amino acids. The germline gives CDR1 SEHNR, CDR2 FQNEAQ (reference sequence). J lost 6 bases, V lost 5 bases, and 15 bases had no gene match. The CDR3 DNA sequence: TGTGCCAGCAGCCGCCCCCTGAAAAAACGGGAGGGCAATGAGCAGTTCTTC. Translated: CASSRPLKKREGNEQFF.

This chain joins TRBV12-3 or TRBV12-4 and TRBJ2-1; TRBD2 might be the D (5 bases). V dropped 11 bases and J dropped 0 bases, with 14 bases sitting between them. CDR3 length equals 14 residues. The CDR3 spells CALERLSSYNEQFF. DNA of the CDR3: TGTGCCCTAGAGCGGCTGAGCTCCTACAATGAGCAGTTCTTC.

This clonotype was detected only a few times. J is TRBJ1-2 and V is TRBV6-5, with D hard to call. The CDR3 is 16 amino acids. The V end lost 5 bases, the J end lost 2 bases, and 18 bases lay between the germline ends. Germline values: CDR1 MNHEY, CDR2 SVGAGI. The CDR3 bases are TGTGCCAGCAGTACGACCCGAACAGCCCGAAACTATGGCTACACCTTC. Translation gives CASSTTRTARNYGYTF.

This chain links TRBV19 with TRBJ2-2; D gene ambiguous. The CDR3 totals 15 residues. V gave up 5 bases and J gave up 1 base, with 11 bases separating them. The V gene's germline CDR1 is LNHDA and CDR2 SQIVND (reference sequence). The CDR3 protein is CASSAGDLNTGELFF. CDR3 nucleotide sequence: TGTGCCAGTAGTGCTGGGGATTTGAACACCGGGGAGCTGTTTTTT. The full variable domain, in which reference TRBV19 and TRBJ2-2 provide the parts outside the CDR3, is DGGITQSPKYLFRKEGQNVTLSCEQNLNHDAMYWYRQDPGQGLRLIYYSQIVNDFQKGDIAEGYSVSREKKESFPLTVTSAQKNPTAFYLCASSAGDLNTGELFFGEGSRLTVL.

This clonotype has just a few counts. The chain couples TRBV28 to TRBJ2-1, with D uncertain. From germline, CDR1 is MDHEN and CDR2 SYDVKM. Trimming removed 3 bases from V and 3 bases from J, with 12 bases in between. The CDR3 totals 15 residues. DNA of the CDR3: TGTGCCAGCAGTTTTGGGGATTCGAACTACAATGAGCAGTTCTTC. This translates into CASSFGDSNYNEQFF.

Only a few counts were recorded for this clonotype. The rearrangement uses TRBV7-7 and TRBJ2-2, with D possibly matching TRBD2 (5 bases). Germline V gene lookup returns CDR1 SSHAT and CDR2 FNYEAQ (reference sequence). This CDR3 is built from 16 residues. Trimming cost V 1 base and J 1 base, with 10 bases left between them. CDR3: CASSLERLGNTGELFF. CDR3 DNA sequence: TGTGCCAGCAGCTTAGAGCGGTTGGGGAACACCGGGGAGCTGTTTTTT. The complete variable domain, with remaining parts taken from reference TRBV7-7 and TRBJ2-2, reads GAGVSQSPRYKVTKRGQDVTLRCDPISSHATLYWYQQALGQGPEFLTYFNYEAQPDKSGLPSDRFSAERPEGSISTLTIQRTEQRDSAMYRCASSLERLGNTGELFFGEGSRLTVL.

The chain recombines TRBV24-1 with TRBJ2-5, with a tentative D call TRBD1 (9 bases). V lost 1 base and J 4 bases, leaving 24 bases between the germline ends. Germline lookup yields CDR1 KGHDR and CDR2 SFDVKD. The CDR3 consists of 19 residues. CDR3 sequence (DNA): TGTGCCACCAGTGATTTAGGCGGGGGGACAGGGAACCCTCGAGAGACCCAGTACTTC. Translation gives CATSDLGGGTGNPRETQYF.

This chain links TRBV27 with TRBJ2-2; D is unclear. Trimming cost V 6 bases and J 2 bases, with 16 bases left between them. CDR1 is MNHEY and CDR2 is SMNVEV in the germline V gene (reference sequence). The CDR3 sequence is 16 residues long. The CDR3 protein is CASRKRPEINTGELFF. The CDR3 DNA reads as TGTGCCAGCAGGAAGAGGCCGGAAATTAACACCGGGGAGCTGTTTTTT.